The 25 T cell receptor beta chains given below trace back to one sample, sequenced in a study of regulatory T cells in long-lasting Graves disease listed by TCRdb under 2021. This specimen's time point label, per the study, means: newly diagnosed GD, antithyroid drugs for less than 3 months. For both TCR sequencing and RNA sequencing, RNA was extracted from PBMCs using TRIzol. Libraries were built with multiplex PCR. The sequencer was an Illumina HiSeq 4000. CDR3 regions were amplified by Arm-PCR with iRepertoire HTBI primers to construct TCR beta libraries. In-frame beta chains were kept once TCRdb had trimmed the public reads at Q25 with fastp and called clones with MiXCR. When rows share a CDR3 protein, they turn into one entry using the most common DNA and genes. A total of around 250,000 distinct CDR3 sequences appear in this sample, 18% of them only once. The ten largest clones take up 14% of the sample.

The sample also formed part of further work on T cells in Graves' hyperthyroidism and ophthalmopathy.

Sequencing was performed on peripheral blood mononuclear cells (PBMCs), taken at new diagnosis, from a patient treated with antithyroid drugs. The receptors were gathered from a woman in her 30s with Graves disease. Donor details come from another sample of the same person, matched by shared clones.

This clonotype was recorded at least ten times. The chain combines TRBV12-3 or TRBV12-4 with TRBJ1-1, with no clear D. The CDR3 loop spans 11 amino acids. Trimming took 8 bases from V and 6 from J, leaving 10 bases between them. The CDR3: CASGREPEAFF. DNA for the CDR3: TGTGCCAGCGGAAGGGAGCCTGAAGCTTTCTTT.

The chain uses TRBV9 and TRBJ1-4, with TRBD1 identical over 7 bases. Germline V gene sequence: CDR1 SGDLS, CDR2 YYNGEE. Unmatched junction bases numbered 5, after V lost 4 bases and J lost 5 bases. This CDR3 has 14 residues. The CDR3 region is CASSPGQKNEKLFF. DNA for the CDR3: TGTGCCAGCAGCCCGGGACAGAAGAATGAAAAACTGTTTTTT.

This clonotype was counted many times. V and J are TRBV3-1 and TRBJ2-7; D gene ambiguous. Trimming shortened V by 5 bases and J by 5 bases, and 7 bases separated the two germline ends. The V gene's germline CDR1 is LGHDT and CDR2 YNNKEL (reference sequence). The CDR3 runs 11 residues. The CDR3 here is CASSSPDEQYF. The CDR3 DNA follows: TGTGCCAGCAGCTCACCAGACGAGCAGTACTTC.

With respect to this clonotype: This may be a read error, as it is one base from a much larger clone. The chain joins TRBV20-1 to TRBJ2-6; 8 nucleotides agree with TRBD2. CDR3 size: 16 residues. CDR1 and CDR2 (germline): DFQATT, SNEGSKA (reference sequence). CDR3 protein: CSARAGRGYGANALTF. The CDR3 nucleotides are TGCAGTGCTAGAGCCGGGAGGGGGTATGGGGCCAACGCCCTGACTTTC.

This clonotype was found a few times. The chain couples TRBV19 to TRBJ2-3; possibly TRBD1 for D (7 bases). CDR1 is LNHDA and CDR2 is SQIVND in the germline V gene (reference sequence). Trimming cost V 3 bases and J 4 bases, with 14 bases left between them. This CDR3 comprises 15 residues. CDR3 DNA: TGTGCCAGTAGTATTGGCGGCAGGGGGGCAGATACGCAGTATTTT. Its translation: CASSIGGRGADTQYF.

This clonotype came up many times. V and J are TRBV2 and TRBJ1-1; D not certain. This CDR3 has 12 amino acids. The V end was cut by 6 bases, the J end by 0 bases, with 5 bases between. The germline V gene encodes CDR1 SNHLY and CDR2 FYNNEI. The CDR3 region is CASRVVNTEAFF. Here the CDR3 DNA reads TGTGCCAGCAGGGTCGTGAACACTGAAGCTTTCTTT. The full variable domain, rest sourced from reference TRBV2 and TRBJ1-1, is EPEVTQTPSHQVTQMGQEVILRCVPISNHLYFYWYRQILGQKVEFLVSFYNNEISEKSEIFDDQFSVERPDGSNFTLKIRSTKLEDSAMYFCASRVVNTEAFFGQGTRLTVV.

This clonotype was seen ten or more times. The genes are TRBV5-6 and TRBJ2-2; 9 bases align to TRBD1. This CDR3 has 15 residues. V was pared by 2 bases and J by 3 bases, with 2 bases of the junction left unmatched. CDR1 and CDR2 (germline): SGHDT, YYEEEE. This chain's CDR3 is CASSFRDRDTGELFF. CDR3 nucleotide sequence: TGTGCCAGCAGCTTCCGGGACAGGGACACCGGGGAGCTGTTTTTT.

This clonotype has at least ten counts. The V and J genes are TRBV2 and TRBJ1-1; TRBD1 might be the D (5 bases). Germline CDR1 and CDR2: SNHLY and FYNNEI. Trimming took off 2 bases at V and 3 bases at J, with 10 bases between the two ends. This CDR3 comprises 14 residues. The CDR3 region has the DNA TGTGCCAGCAGTGAACAGGGTTTTGACACTGAAGCTTTCTTT. Translation: CASSEQGFDTEAFF. The whole variable domain, remainder taken from reference TRBV2 and TRBJ1-1, is EPEVTQTPSHQVTQMGQEVILRCVPISNHLYFYWYRQILGQKVEFLVSFYNNEISEKSEIFDDQFSVERPDGSNFTLKIRSTKLEDSAMYFCASSEQGFDTEAFFGQGTRLTVV.

This clonotype was detected many times. The chain uses TRBV7-2 and TRBJ1-6; D remains ambiguous. The germline V gene has CDR1 SGHTA and CDR2 FQGNSA. This CDR3 region has 13 residues. Between the trimmed V and J ends, which lost 3 bases and 6 bases, there was a span of 6 bases. This CDR3 is CASSLTPNSPLHF. The DNA for the CDR3 is TGTGCCAGCAGCTTGACGCCTAATTCACCCCTCCACTTT.

J is TRBJ2-7 and V is TRBV20-1; 7 nucleotides line up with TRBD2. V lost 3 bases to trimming and J lost 2 bases; unmatched junction nucleotides: 4. The CDR3 loop spans 13 amino acids. Germline values: CDR1 DFQATT, CDR2 SNEGSKA (reference sequence). The CDR3 nucleotides read TGCAGTGCTAGTGATGGGGGGGCCTACGAGCAGTACTTC. Its translation is CSASDGGAYEQYF.

In its sample, this clonotype was seen many times. The junction and the germline gene differ at one end; a read error may be behind it. The chain recombines TRBV4-1 with TRBJ2-1; possibly TRBD1 for D (6 bases). This CDR3 spans 15 amino acids. CDR1 and CDR2 from the germline V gene are MGHRA and YSYEKL. This CDR3 is CASSQRTDSYNEQFF. In DNA form, the CDR3 reads TGTGCCAGCAGCCAGCGGACAGATTCCTACAATGAGCAGTTCTTC.

Many counts were recorded for this clonotype. The V call is TRBV18, the J call TRBJ2-1; tentatively, D is TRBD1 or TRBD2 (5 bases each). V lost 0 bases to trimming and J lost 6 bases, with 9 bases between them. Germline lookup yields CDR1 KGHSH and CDR2 LQKENI. This CDR3 contains 14 residues. This chain's CDR3 is CASSPPWDRNEQFF. CDR3 sequence (DNA): TGTGCCAGCTCACCACCTTGGGACCGCAATGAGCAGTTCTTC.

The sample holds many counts of this clonotype. The chain carries TRBV7-9 and TRBJ1-1, with D uncertain. CDR3 size: 12 residues. Per germline, CDR1 SEHNR and CDR2 FQNEAQ (reference sequence). Trimming took off 2 bases at V and 8 bases at J, with 9 bases between the two ends. The CDR3 region has the DNA TGTGCCAGCAGCTTAAACCCAAGGGAAGCTTTCTTT. Translated: CASSLNPREAFF.

This clonotype was seen at least ten times. The J gene is TRBJ2-7, the V gene TRBV10-3, with 9 nucleotides matching TRBD1. The CDR3 has 14 amino acids. Germline assignment: CDR1 ENHRY and CDR2 SYGVKD. V gave up 6 bases and J gave up 5 bases; unmatched junction bases: 8. CDR3 in DNA: TGTGCCATCAGGGGGACAGGGAGAGGGGACGAGCAGTACTTC. This translates into CAIRGTGRGDEQYF.

This clonotype was seen ten or more times. The chain links TRBV4-1 to TRBJ2-1, with D unclear. Germline V gene data show CDR1 as MGHRA and CDR2 as YSYEKL. The CDR3 runs 16 residues. Trimming stripped 3 bases from V and 6 bases from J, with 18 bases between. This CDR3 is CASSQTLVRRTNEQFF. In DNA, the CDR3 is TGCGCCAGCAGCCAGACGCTGGTGCGGCGGACCAATGAGCAGTTCTTC.

The rearrangement joins TRBV19 to TRBJ1-5; no reliable D call. The CDR3 covers 15 residues. V lost 4 bases and J lost 4, with 14 bases in between. Germline V CDR1 and CDR2: LNHDA, SQIVND (reference sequence). The CDR3 is CASSSMSPGNQPQHF. The CDR3 DNA follows: TGTGCCAGTAGTAGCATGTCCCCCGGGAATCAGCCCCAGCATTTT.

The table lists this clonotype with a few counts. The chain employs TRBV5-4 and TRBJ2-5, with 8 bases lining up with TRBD2. This CDR3 region has 17 residues. V lost 0 bases and J lost 5; bases outside the gene matches: 12. CDR1 and CDR2 from the germline V gene are SGHNT and YYREEE (reference sequence). This CDR3 reads CASSLESGGVSLETQYF. The CDR3 DNA is TGTGCCAGCAGCTTGGAATCGGGAGGGGTCTCACTGGAGACCCAGTACTTC.

The rearrangement links TRBV29-1 to TRBJ2-3; a weak D match, TRBD2 (5 bases). Germline V gene lookup returns CDR1 SQVTM and CDR2 ANQGSEA. V dropped 4 bases and J dropped 3 bases, with 8 bases sitting between them. The CDR3 extends over 12 amino acids. The CDR3 DNA reads as TGCAGCGTTGGAGAGGGAACAGATACGCAGTATTTT. Its translation: CSVGEGTDTQYF.

A word on this clonotype: At one boundary the junction diverges from the germline segment, which might be a read error. This sequence joins TRBV7-7 and TRBJ2-1; D is unresolved. This CDR3 has 16 amino acids. The germline V gene encodes CDR1 SSHAT and CDR2 FNYEAQ (reference sequence). The CDR3, as DNA: TGTGCTAGCAGCTTAGGATCCACCCCAAACTACAATGAGCAGTTCTTC. Translating gives CASSLGSTPNYNEQFF.

This clonotype was recorded at least ten times. The rearrangement links TRBV7-9 to TRBJ2-5; D is unclear. The V gene's germline CDR1 is SEHNR and CDR2 FQNEAQ (reference sequence). The CDR3 has 13 amino acids. Trimming left V 5 bases short and J 3 bases short, with 10 bases between. The chain's CDR3 is CASSPPRKETQYF. The CDR3 region has the DNA TGTGCCAGCAGCCCCCCAAGAAAAGAGACCCAGTACTTC.

This clonotype occurred many times. The J gene is TRBJ1-2, the V gene TRBV6-2 or TRBV6-3, with D possibly TRBD1 on 5 matching bases. V was pared by 2 bases and J by 10 bases, with 8 bases between. The CDR3 contains 11 residues. The germline CDR1 and CDR2 sequences are MNHEY and SVGEGT. CDR3 protein: CASSYQGAYTF. CDR3 coding DNA: TGTGCCAGCAGTTACCAAGGGGCCTACACCTTC.

The CDR3 loop reads CASRVLSGANVLTF. The CDR3 bases are TGTGCCAGTAGGGTCCTCTCTGGGGCCAACGTCCTGACTTTC. V gene TRBV19 combines with J gene TRBJ2-6, with D unclear. The CDR3 has 14 residues. Germline lookup yields CDR1 LNHDA and CDR2 SQIVND (reference sequence). Trimming took off 6 bases at V and 0 bases at J, with 6 bases between the two ends.

This clonotype appeared many times. The chain uses TRBV7-2 and TRBJ2-1, with D perhaps TRBD1 or TRBD2 (6 bases each). This CDR3 region has 13 residues. CDR1 and CDR2 (germline): SGHTA, FQGNSA. Deletions cut 2 bases from V and 10 bases from J, with 12 bases between. For the CDR3, the DNA is TGTGCCAGCAGCTTACCGGGGGCGGGGGAGCAGTTCTTC. Translated, it gives CASSLPGAGEQFF.

The sample holds many counts of this clonotype. The chain links TRBV10-3 to TRBJ1-1, with a weak D call TRBD1 (6 bases). V shed 0 bases and J shed 0 bases, with 11 bases lying between them. CDR1 ENHRY and CDR2 SYGVKD come from the germline V gene. The CDR3 sequence is 16 residues long. The CDR3 loop is CAISESAGGLNTEAFF. CDR3 coding DNA: TGTGCCATCAGTGAGTCTGCTGGGGGGCTGAACACTGAAGCTTTCTTT.

At least ten counts were recorded for this clonotype. The rearrangement joins TRBV18 to TRBJ1-3, with 7 bases fitting TRBD1. There are 15 residues in the CDR3. From germline, CDR1 is KGHSH and CDR2 LQKENI. V shed 4 bases, J shed 0 bases, and the junction held 3 bases outside the gene matches. The CDR3 DNA reads as TGTGCCAGCTCACGCGGGACAGACTCTGGAAACACCATATATTTT. It specifies CASSRGTDSGNTIYF.